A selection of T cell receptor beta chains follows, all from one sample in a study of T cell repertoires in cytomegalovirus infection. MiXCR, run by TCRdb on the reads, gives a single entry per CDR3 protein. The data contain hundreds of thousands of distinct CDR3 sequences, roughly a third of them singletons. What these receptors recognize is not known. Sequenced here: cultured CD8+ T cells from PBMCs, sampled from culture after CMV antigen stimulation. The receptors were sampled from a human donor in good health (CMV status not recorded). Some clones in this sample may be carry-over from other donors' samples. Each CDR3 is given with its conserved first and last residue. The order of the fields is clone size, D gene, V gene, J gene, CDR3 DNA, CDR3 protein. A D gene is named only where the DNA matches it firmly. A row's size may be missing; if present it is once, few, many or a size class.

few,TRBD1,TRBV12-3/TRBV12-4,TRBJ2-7,TGTGCCAGCAGTTCTCCGCGGACAGGGGTCAACGAGCAGTACTTC,CASSSPRTGVNEQYF
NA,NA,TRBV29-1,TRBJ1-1,TGCAGCGCCGATTCCTTTGAGACTCTCCCCAGGAACACTGAAGCTTTCTTT,CSADSFETLPRNTEAFF
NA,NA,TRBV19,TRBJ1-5,TGTGCCAGCAGTGGGGGCCAGCCCCAGCATTTT,CASSGGQPQHF
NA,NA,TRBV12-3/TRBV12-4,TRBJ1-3,TGTGCCAGCAACGCCGGGATGACTGGAAACACCATATATTTT,CASNAGMTGNTIYF
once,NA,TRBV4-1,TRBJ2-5,TGCGCCAGCAGCCAAGATCTGCCAGGGGGGGTGGAGACCCAGTACTTC,CASSQDLPGGVETQYF
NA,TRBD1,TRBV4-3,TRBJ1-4,TGCGCCAGCAGCCAAGAGGGAGGGACAGGGGTACTGTTTTTT,CASSQEGGTGVLFF
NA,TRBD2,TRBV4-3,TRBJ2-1,TGCGCCAGCAGCCAAGCGTCTAGCGGGGACTGGGATGAGCAGTTCTTC,CASSQASSGDWDEQFF
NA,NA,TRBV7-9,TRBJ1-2,TGTGCCAGCAGAAAGGGAGGACAGCTTACAAATGGCTACACCTTC,CASRKGGQLTNGYTF
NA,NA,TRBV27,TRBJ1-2,TGTGCCAGCAGCCGAACCACAGGGAACCTAATCAACTATGGCTACACCTTC,CASSRTTGNLINYGYTF
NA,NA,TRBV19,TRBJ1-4,TGTGCCAGTAGTATCCAGGACGAACTCGGTGAAAAACTGTTTTTT,CASSIQDELGEKLFF
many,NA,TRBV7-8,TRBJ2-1,TGTGCCAGCAGCCAGTCTCGGGGGGCCCGAGCCATGAATGAGCAGTTCTTC,CASSQSRGARAMNEQFF
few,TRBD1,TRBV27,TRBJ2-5,TGTGCCAGCAGTCACGGGACAGGGCCCGCAACGTACCAAGAGACCCAGTACTTC,CASSHGTGPATYQETQYF
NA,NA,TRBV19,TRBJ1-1,TGTGCCAGTAGTACAAGGGACGAGAGGACTGAAGCTTTCTTT,CASSTRDERTEAFF
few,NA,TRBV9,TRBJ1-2,TGTGCCAGCAGCGACCGGGTTCATGGCTACACCTTC,CASSDRVHGYTF
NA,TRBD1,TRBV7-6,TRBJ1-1,TGTGCCAGCAGCAATTCGCCGGGACAGGGGAACACTGAAGCTTTCTTT,CASSNSPGQGNTEAFF
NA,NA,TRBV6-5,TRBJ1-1,TGTGCCAGCAGTTACTCGGCGGAGAACACTGAAGCTTTCTTT,CASSYSAENTEAFF
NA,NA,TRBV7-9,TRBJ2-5,TGTGCCAGCAGCACTAGCCGGGAGACCCAGTACTTC,CASSTSRETQYF
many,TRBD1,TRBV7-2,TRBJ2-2,TGTGCCAGCAGCCCGGACAGGGGGCCCCTTGGCGGGGAGCTGTTTTTT,CASSPDRGPLGGELFF
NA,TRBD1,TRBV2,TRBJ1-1,TGTGCCAGCAGTTATCCTGGACAGGGAAGAACTGAAGCTTTCTTT,CASSYPGQGRTEAFF
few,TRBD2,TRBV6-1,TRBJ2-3,TGTGCCAGCAGTATAGCGGGGGCACGAGATACGCAGTATTTT,CASSIAGARDTQYF
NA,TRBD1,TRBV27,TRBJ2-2,TGTGCCAGCAGGCCCGACGGACAGGGGACCGGGGAGCTGTTTTTT,CASRPDGQGTGELFF
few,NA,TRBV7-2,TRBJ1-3,TGTGCCAGCAGCTTCACTGGAGACTCTGGAAACACCATATATTTT,CASSFTGDSGNTIYF
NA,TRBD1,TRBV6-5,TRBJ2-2,TGTGCCAGCAGTTACGGGTTGGGCAGGGGGCGTGAGGACACCGGGGAGCTGTTTTTT,CASSYGLGRGREDTGELFF
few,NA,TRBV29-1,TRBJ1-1,TGCAGCGTTGAAGAAAACAAAGGGGGACGATCGAACACTGAAGCTTTCTTT,CSVEENKGGRSNTEAFF
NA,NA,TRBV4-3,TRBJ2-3,TGCGCCAGCAGCCAAGATCTGGGACCCACGAGCACAGATACGCAGTATTTT,CASSQDLGPTSTDTQYF
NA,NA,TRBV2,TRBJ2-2,TGTGCCAGCAGTGATGAAAAGGGCCGTTACACCGGGGAGCTGTTTTTT,CASSDEKGRYTGELFF
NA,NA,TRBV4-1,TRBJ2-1,TGCGCCAGCAGCCAAGATTTACCCAGGGCCTACAATGAGCAGTTCTTC,CASSQDLPRAYNEQFF
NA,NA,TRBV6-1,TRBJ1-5,TGTGCCAGCAGTGAACGGGTAAGGCAGCCCCAGCATTTT,CASSERVRQPQHF
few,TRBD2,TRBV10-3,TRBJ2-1,TGTGCCATCAGTGAGGGGGAGGGGAGGGATGAGCAGTTCTTC,CAISEGEGRDEQFF
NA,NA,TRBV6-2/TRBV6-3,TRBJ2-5,TGTGCCAGCAAAGGACCGTACCAAGAGACCCAGTACTTC,CASKGPYQETQYF
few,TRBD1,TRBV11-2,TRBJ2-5,TGTGCCAGCAGCTTAGGCCGACAGGGACGAGAGACCCAGTACTTC,CASSLGRQGRETQYF
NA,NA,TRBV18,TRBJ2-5,TGTGCCAGCTCAGGACAGTTCCAAGAGACCCAGTACTTC,CASSGQFQETQYF
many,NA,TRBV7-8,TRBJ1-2,TGTGCCAGCATAGGGAGTCCTAACTATGGCTACACCTTC,CASIGSPNYGYTF
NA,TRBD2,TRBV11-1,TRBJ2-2,TGTGCCAGCAGCTTATCTAGCGGGGGCGGCACCGGGGAGCTGTTTTTT,CASSLSSGGGTGELFF
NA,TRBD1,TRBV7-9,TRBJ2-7,TGTGCCAGCAACTCCGGACAGGGGGCTAACGAGCAGTACTTC,CASNSGQGANEQYF
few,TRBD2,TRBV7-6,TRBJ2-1,TGTGCCAGCAGCTTCTGGCACGGGGGGAGCTCCTACAATGAGCAGTTCTTC,CASSFWHGGSSYNEQFF
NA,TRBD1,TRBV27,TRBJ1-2,TGTGCCAGCAGCCCGACAGGGGTCCCCTATGGCTACACCTTC,CASSPTGVPYGYTF
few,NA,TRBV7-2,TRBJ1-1,TGTGCCAGCAGCTTGTCTCGGACAGTGAACACTGAAGCTTTCTTT,CASSLSRTVNTEAFF
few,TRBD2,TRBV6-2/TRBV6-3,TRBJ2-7,TGTGCCAGCACTCTAGCGGGGCCTTTCTACGAGCAGTACTTC,CASTLAGPFYEQYF
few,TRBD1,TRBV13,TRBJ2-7,TGTGCCAGCAGCTCTTCGGGACAGTCCTACTCCTACGAGCAGTACTTC,CASSSSGQSYSYEQYF
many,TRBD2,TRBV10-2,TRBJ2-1,TGCGCCAGCAGTCCCGGGACTACGAATGAGCAGTTCTTC,CASSPGTTNEQFF
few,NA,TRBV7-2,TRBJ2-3,TGTGCCAGCAGCTACTGGGGTCCGGGAGATACGCAGTATTTT,CASSYWGPGDTQYF
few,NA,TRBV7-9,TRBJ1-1,TGTGCCAGCAGCTTGATGATAAACATGAACACTGAAGCTTTCTTT,CASSLMINMNTEAFF
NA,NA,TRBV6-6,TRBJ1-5,TGTGCCAGCACCCGGGACCGCGGAAGCAATCAGCCCCAGCATTTT,CASTRDRGSNQPQHF
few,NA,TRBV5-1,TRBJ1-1,TGCGCCAGCAGCTTGGAGATTGACGCGAACACTGAAGCTTTCTTT,CASSLEIDANTEAFF
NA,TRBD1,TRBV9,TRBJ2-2,TGTGCCAGCAGCAGAATAGGGGGCACCACGAACACCGGGGAGCTGTTTTTT,CASSRIGGTTNTGELFF
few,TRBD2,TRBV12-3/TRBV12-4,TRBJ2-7,TGTGCCAGCGGCGTCCGACTAGCGGTGACTTACGAGCAGTACTTC,CASGVRLAVTYEQYF
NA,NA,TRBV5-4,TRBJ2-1,TGTGCCAGCAGCCTGACAGGGAGGGAGTTCTTC,CASSLTGREFF
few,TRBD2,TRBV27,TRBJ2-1,TGTGCCAGCAGTCCCGCTGTGTCTAGCGGGGGGACCACCTACAATGAGCAGTTCTTC,CASSPAVSSGGTTYNEQFF
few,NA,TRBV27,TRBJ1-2,TGTGCCAGCACCAACGGGTATGGCTACACCTTC,CASTNGYGYTF
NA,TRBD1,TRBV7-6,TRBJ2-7,TGTGCTAGCTGCATCGGACAGGGTAGGACCTACGAGCAGTACTTC,CASCIGQGRTYEQYF
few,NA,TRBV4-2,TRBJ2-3,TGTGCCAGCAGCCAAGATTCCTGGCGGGGTCTCACAGATACGCAGTATTTT,CASSQDSWRGLTDTQYF
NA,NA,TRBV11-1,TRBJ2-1,TGTGCCAGCAGCTTCAGTCGAATCTCCCCCTCCAATGAGCAGTTCTTC,CASSFSRISPSNEQFF
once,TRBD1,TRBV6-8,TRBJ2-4,TGTGCCAGCAAGGACGGACAGGGGCGACTCCGGGACAAAAACATTCAGTACTTC,CASKDGQGRLRDKNIQYF
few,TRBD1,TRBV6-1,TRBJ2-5,TGTGCCAGCAGTGCTTTACCGGGACAGGCAGGCGAGACCCAGTACTTC,CASSALPGQAGETQYF